Each of the 28 T cell receptor beta chains below was sequenced from the same sample in a study of CD8 T cells in Susac syndrome. Reverse transcription of roughly 0.5 to 1 ug RNA was performed with random hexamers. TCRdb re-called the immunoSEQ multiplex PCR reads with MiXCR, one entry per CDR3 protein. Among some 77,000 distinct CDR3 sequences listed, 93% were seen once. Source material: CD4+ T cells from PBMCs. The receptor source for this set is a human donor with Susac syndrome.

The chain joins TRBV12-3 or TRBV12-4 to TRBJ2-1, with D maybe TRBD1 (5 bases). There are 14 residues in the CDR3. V was cut by 1 base and J by 5 bases, with 9 bases left in between. CDR3 sequence reads: CASSLVRVHNEQFF. The CDR3 coding sequence is TGTGCCAGCAGTTTAGTCAGGGTTCACAATGAGCAGTTCTTC.

V gene TRBV6-2 or TRBV6-3 combines with J gene TRBJ2-7; D might be TRBD2 (6 bases). Trimming took off 8 bases at V and 6 bases at J, with 20 bases between the two ends. Germline values: CDR1 MNHEY, CDR2 SVGEGT. The CDR3 has 14 amino acids. CDR3 sequence reads: CASRLIQAGGEQYF. The CDR3 DNA sequence: TGTGCCAGCCGGTTGATCCAGGCCGGGGGCGAGCAGTACTTC.

V is TRBV6-6 and J is TRBJ2-5; 7 bases map to TRBD1. The CDR3 spans 14 residues. V lost 6 bases and J lost 5; bases outside the gene matches: 9. From germline, CDR1 is MNHNY and CDR2 SVGAGI (reference sequence). The CDR3 DNA follows: TGTGCCAGCAGCTTTCCGGGACAGTCGGAGACCCAGTACTTC. This gives the protein CASSFPGQSETQYF.

The CDR3 DNA reads as TGTGCCTGGAGTGTAGGAGGGGGAGACACTGAAGCTTTCTTT. Translation gives CAWSVGGGDTEAFF. V usage is TRBV30 and J usage is TRBJ1-1, with D perhaps matching TRBD1 (6 bases). Germline CDR1 reads GTSNPN; CDR2 reads SVGIG (reference sequence). The CDR3 is 14 amino acids. V gave up 0 bases and J gave up 3 bases, with 11 bases separating them.

This rearrangement joins TRBV7-2 to TRBJ1-3; D is uncertain. Germline CDR1 and CDR2: SGHTA and FQGNSA. This CDR3 has 16 residues. V lost 1 base and J 4 bases, leaving 14 bases between the germline ends. As DNA, the CDR3 is TGTGCCAGCAGCTTAGAAGCGGGCGCGAGGGGAAACACCATATATTTT. It yields the protein CASSLEAGARGNTIYF.

The chain carries TRBV6-5 and TRBJ2-1, with 13 bases lining up with TRBD2. The CDR3 has 15 residues. V gave up 6 bases and J gave up 8 bases; unmatched junction bases: 7. The germline gives CDR1 MNHEY, CDR2 SVGAGI. CDR3 nucleotides: TGTGCCAGCAGCCTAACTAGCGGGGGGGTCGATGAGCAGTTCTTC. Protein: CASSLTSGGVDEQFF.

The rearrangement joins TRBV11-3 to TRBJ2-7; 10 bases are shared with TRBD1. The CDR3 consists of 13 residues. J was trimmed by 4 bases and V by 8 bases; bases with no gene match: 5. CDR1 is SGHNT and CDR2 is YENEEA in the germline V gene. The CDR3 is CASRGTGDYEQYF. The CDR3 coding sequence is TGTGCCAGCCGAGGGACAGGGGATTACGAGCAGTACTTC.

The chain is built from TRBV7-2 and TRBJ2-2; tentatively, D is TRBD1 or TRBD2 (6 bases each). Germline V gene lookup returns CDR1 SGHTA and CDR2 FQGNSA. This CDR3 region has 16 residues. V gave up 2 bases and J gave up 0 bases, with 10 bases separating them. The CDR3 DNA sequence: TGTGCCAGCAGCTTAACTGGGGGGCCGAACACCGGGGAGCTGTTTTTT. As protein: CASSLTGGPNTGELFF.

This clonotype came up once. This chain joins TRBV20-1 and TRBJ1-2; D is unresolved. Trimming removed 0 bases at V and 4 bases at J, with 9 bases between. From germline, CDR1 is DFQATT and CDR2 SNEGSKA (reference sequence). CDR3 size: 13 residues. The CDR3 here is CSARESIGYGYTF. The CDR3 nucleotides read TGCAGTGCTAGAGAATCGATAGGCTATGGCTACACCTTC.

V gene TRBV19 combines with J gene TRBJ2-7; D gene uncertain. Germline CDR1 reads LNHDA; CDR2 reads SQIVND (reference sequence). This CDR3 is built from 15 residues. The V end lost 4 bases, the J end lost 6 bases, and 19 bases lay between the germline ends. CDR3 nucleotide sequence: TGTGCCAGTAGTACTCCTGGAGAAAGGATAGGCGAGCAGTACTTC. Translated: CASSTPGERIGEQYF.

For the CDR3, the DNA is TGTGCCAGCAGCTTAGGAGATCGCAGGGTTACTGAAGCTTTCTTT. Its protein is CASSLGDRRVTEAFF. The gene calls are TRBV7-2 and TRBJ1-1, with a possible D match to TRBD1 (5 bases). CDR3 length: 15 residues. In germline, CDR1 is SGHTA, CDR2 FQGNSA. V dropped 1 base and J dropped 5 bases, with 14 bases sitting between them.

The J gene is TRBJ1-1, the V gene TRBV7-9; D remains unclear. CDR3 length equals 13 residues. CDR1 and CDR2 from the germline V gene are SEHNR and FQNEAQ (reference sequence). Trimming cost V 5 bases and J 4 bases, with 11 bases left between them. DNA for the CDR3: TGTGCCAGCAGCCCTAGGGTGGGCACTGAAGCTTTCTTT. It encodes CASSPRVGTEAFF.

The chain joins TRBV20-1 to TRBJ1-2; D not certain. Trimming took off 0 bases at V and 4 bases at J, with 15 bases between the two ends. The CDR3 totals 15 residues. Germline V gene lookup returns CDR1 DFQATT and CDR2 SNEGSKA (reference sequence). CDR3 bases: TGCAGTGCTAGAGATGTGCGAAGCTCCCCCTATGGCTACACCTTC. As protein: CSARDVRSSPYGYTF.

CDR3 DNA: TGTGCCTGGTCGACAGGGGTCGCTGGGGCCAACGTCCTGACTTTC. This sequence encodes CAWSTGVAGANVLTF. The genes are TRBV30 and TRBJ2-6; 8 bases map to TRBD1. Germline-derived CDR1 and CDR2 are GTSNPN and SVGIG (reference sequence). The CDR3 totals 15 residues. The V segment lost 5 bases and the J segment 2 bases; nucleotides outside the gene matches: 5.

The chain couples TRBV2 to TRBJ2-2, with D tentatively TRBD1 (5 bases). Deletions cut 7 bases from V and 3 bases from J, with 9 bases between. Germline lookup yields CDR1 SNHLY and CDR2 FYNNEI. This CDR3 spans 13 amino acids. The CDR3 DNA reads TGTGCCAGCATAGGCAGGGACACCGGGGAGCTGTTTTTT. It translates to CASIGRDTGELFF.

The count of this clonotype is one. This rearrangement joins TRBV12-3 or TRBV12-4 to TRBJ1-2; D is possibly TRBD1 (5 bases). This CDR3 is 16 amino acids long. V was clipped by 5 bases and J by 1 base, with 17 bases between them. CDR3 nucleotides: TGTGCCAGCAGTCCCCCCTTGGGACGGGATAACTATGGCTACACCTTC. The encoded protein is CASSPPLGRDNYGYTF.

This chain connects TRBV5-4 to TRBJ2-5, with D perhaps given as TRBD1 or TRBD2 (5 bases each). Trimming cost V 0 bases and J 7 bases, with 13 bases left between them. The CDR3 has 14 residues. CDR1 SGHNT and CDR2 YYREEE come from the germline V gene (reference sequence). CDR3 amino acids: CASSLAAGRATQYF. CDR3 bases: TGTGCCAGCAGCTTGGCCGCAGGGCGGGCGACCCAGTACTTC.

This chain uses TRBV7-9 with TRBJ2-7; 11 bases match TRBD1. Germline V gene lookup returns CDR1 SEHNR and CDR2 FQNEAQ (reference sequence). V trimming: 5 bases; J trimming: 2 bases; junction bases outside the gene matches: 8. This CDR3 has 16 amino acids. The CDR3 DNA reads TGTGCCAGCAGCGCGAGGGACAGGGGGGCGACCTACGAGCAGTACTTC. Encoded protein: CASSARDRGATYEQYF.

The sample holds one count of this clonotype. This chain uses TRBV20-1 with TRBJ2-1; 13 bases match TRBD2. This CDR3 has 15 residues. Trimming at V came to 6 bases and at J to 4 bases, leaving 6 bases not matched to a gene. Germline V gene data show CDR1 as DFQATT and CDR2 as SNEGSKA (reference sequence). Here the CDR3 DNA reads TGCAGTGCCAGGACTAGCGGGGGCATATACAATGAGCAGTTCTTC. Its translation: CSARTSGGIYNEQFF.

The chain links TRBV2 to TRBJ2-7; D is undetermined. The CDR3 runs 12 residues. CDR1 is SNHLY, CDR2 FYNNEI, per germline. Trimming cost V 8 bases and J 2 bases, with 10 bases left between them. CDR3 DNA sequence: TGTGCCAGCTTTGACCGGACCTACGAGCAGTACTTC. Protein: CASFDRTYEQYF.

This clonotype came up once. The V and J genes are TRBV6-6 and TRBJ2-7; D unclear. CDR1 and CDR2 from the germline V gene are MNHNY and SVGAGI (reference sequence). This CDR3 region has 16 residues. Trimming took off 2 bases at V and 3 bases at J, with 17 bases between the two ends. For the CDR3, the DNA is TGTGCCAGCAGTTACCCTACGAGCTCGTTGTACTACGAGCAGTACTTC. This sequence encodes CASSYPTSSLYYEQYF.

The chain joins TRBV20-1 to TRBJ2-3, with D maybe TRBD2 (5 bases). The CDR3 extends over 15 amino acids. Trimming took 6 bases from V and 1 from J, leaving 17 bases between them. The germline V gene encodes CDR1 DFQATT and CDR2 SNEGSKA (reference sequence). The CDR3 sequence is CSARLGNSGTDTQYF. The DNA of the CDR3 is TGCAGTGCAAGACTTGGTAATAGCGGCACAGATACGCAGTATTTT.

This chain uses TRBV7-2 with TRBJ2-1, with D unclear. From germline, CDR1 is SGHTA and CDR2 FQGNSA. The CDR3 has 15 amino acids. Trimming cost V 5 bases and J 0 bases, with 11 bases left between them. CDR3 sequence: CASSRRQSSYNEQFF. In DNA, the CDR3 is TGTGCCAGCAGCCGGCGCCAGAGCTCCTACAATGAGCAGTTCTTC. The variable domain in full, with the rest retrieved from reference TRBV7-2 and TRBJ2-1, is GAGVSQSPSNKVTEKGKDVELRCDPISGHTALYWYRQSLGQGLEFLIYFQGNSAPDKSGLPSDRFSAERTGGSVSTLTIQRTQQEDSAVYLCASSRRQSSYNEQFFGPGTRLTVL.

The rearrangement links TRBV4-3 to TRBJ2-3, with 9 bases identical to TRBD2. The germline CDR1 and CDR2 sequences are LGHNA and YSLEER. The V and J ends lost 3 bases and 3 bases, in that order; junction bases with no gene match: 4. This CDR3 contains 15 residues. The CDR3 is CASSHQTSGTDTQYF. The DNA of the CDR3 is TGCGCCAGCAGCCACCAGACTAGCGGTACAGATACGCAGTATTTT.

The chain uses TRBV30 and TRBJ1-2, with D tentatively TRBD1 (6 bases). The CDR3 contains 14 residues. The V end lost 2 bases, the J end lost 3 bases, and 13 bases lay between the germline ends. CDR1 is GTSNPN and CDR2 is SVGIG in the germline V gene (reference sequence). The CDR3 here is CAWSYLRTDYGYTF. CDR3 DNA: TGTGCCTGGAGTTACTTGAGGACAGACTATGGCTACACCTTC.

The chain joins TRBV30 to TRBJ2-7; 8 nucleotides line up with TRBD2. CDR3 length: 16 residues. The junction had 9 bases not matched to a gene; V was cut back by 2 bases and J by 0 bases. Germline loops: CDR1 GTSNPN, CDR2 SVGIG (reference sequence). CDR3 loop: CAWSPIGGGSSYEQYF. The CDR3 DNA is TGTGCCTGGAGTCCTATCGGGGGGGGAAGCTCCTACGAGCAGTACTTC.

This clonotype was seen a single time. The V call is TRBV23-1, the J call TRBJ2-3; the D gene is possibly TRBD1 (6 bases). TRBV23-1 has ORF status, its function being uncertain. The CDR3 extends over 17 amino acids. V dropped 6 bases and J dropped 3 bases, with 22 bases sitting between them. Here the CDR3 reads CASSQGSGTFKTDTQYF. The CDR3 nucleotides read TGCGCCAGCAGCCAAGGCTCCGGGACATTCAAGACAGATACGCAGTATTTT.

This chain joins TRBV7-9 and TRBJ1-4; tentatively, D is TRBD1 (6 bases). Germline CDR1 is SEHNR and CDR2 is FQNEAQ (reference sequence). CDR3 size: 14 residues. Trimming removed 0 bases at V and 4 bases at J, with 6 bases between. CDR3 amino acids: CASSLAGGNEKLFF. The CDR3 bases are TGTGCCAGCAGCTTAGCAGGGGGTAATGAAAAACTGTTTTTT.